One and the same sample provided the 13 T cell receptor beta chains below, sequenced in a study of shared clonotypes between healthy human individuals. Repertoires were generated with immunoSEQ multiplex PCR, while TCRdb's copy carries only in-frame clones and drops some. This sample carries 2 million to 2.5 million clones, 85% to 95% of them seen once, and the ten largest clones take roughly 0.13%. Input material: naive CD4+ T cells sorted from blood. The subset was: CD45RA+ positively selected. These receptors came from a man aged 18-30 years in good health.

This clone has just one count. V and J are TRBV5-1 and TRBJ1-1; 9 bases fit TRBD1. The germline V gene encodes CDR1 SGHRS and CDR2 YFSETQ. The J segment lost 4 bases and the V segment lost 6 bases, leaving 4 bases of the junction unmatched. There are 13 residues in the CDR3. The CDR3, as DNA: TGCGCCAGCAAACAGGGGGCTGGCACTGAAGCTTTCTTT. Translated, it gives CASKQGAGTEAFF.

With regard to this clone: Other DNA sequences in this specimen translate into the identical CDR3. The CDR3, as DNA: TGTGCCAGCTCACCAGATCGGCAAGAGACCCAGTACTTC. This sequence encodes CASSPDRQETQYF. V usage is TRBV18 and J usage is TRBJ2-5; D gene unclear. The CDR3 has 13 residues. With 2 bases removed from V and 2 bases from J, the gap between germline ends came to 6 bases. CDR1 and CDR2 (germline): KGHSH, LQKENI.

The rearrangement uses TRBV6-6 and TRBJ1-4, with D unresolved. CDR1 is MNHNY and CDR2 is SVGAGI in the germline V gene (reference sequence). Trimming cost V 6 bases and J 2 bases, with 10 bases left between them. The CDR3 is made up of 14 amino acids. CDR3 loop: CASRIPDTNEKLFF. DNA for the CDR3: TGTGCCAGCAGGATTCCGGATACTAATGAAAAACTGTTTTTT.

This sequence joins TRBV11-3 and TRBJ2-3, with D tentatively TRBD1 or TRBD2 (6 bases each). Germline CDR1 and CDR2: SGHNT and YENEEA. The CDR3 is 15 residues long. V shed 1 base and J shed 5 bases, with 13 bases lying between them. CDR3 residues: CASSLGTGALDTQYF. CDR3 coding DNA: TGTGCCAGCAGCTTAGGTACGGGGGCATTAGATACGCAGTATTTT.

The chain is built from TRBV28 and TRBJ2-7; 10 positions match TRBD1. The CDR3 extends over 12 amino acids. Trimming cost V 8 bases and J 2 bases; bases outside gene matches: 0. Looked up from germline, CDR1 is MDHEN and CDR2 is SYDVKM. CDR3 region: CASDRGPYEQYF. The CDR3 DNA is TGTGCCAGCGACAGGGGGCCCTACGAGCAGTACTTC.

The chain couples TRBV6-5 to TRBJ2-4, with 10 positions matching TRBD2. V lost 8 bases and J lost 6; bases outside the gene matches: 7. Germline-derived CDR1 and CDR2 are MNHEY and SVGAGI. The CDR3 length is 14 residues. The DNA of the CDR3 is TGTGCCAGCTCTCCCGGACTAGCGGCAAACATTCAGTACTTC. It specifies CASSPGLAANIQYF.

This chain links TRBV30 with TRBJ1-1; 7 bases are a match to TRBD1. This CDR3 is built from 13 residues. Germline lookup yields CDR1 GTSNPN and CDR2 SVGIG (reference sequence). The V segment lost 4 bases and the J segment 7 bases; nucleotides outside the gene matches: 9. The CDR3 spells CAWMSGGTNEAFF. CDR3 DNA sequence: TGTGCCTGGATGTCAGGGGGGACCAATGAAGCTTTCTTT. The full variable domain, with the rest looked up from reference TRBV30 and TRBJ1-1, is SQTIHQWPATLVQPVGSPLSLECTVEGTSNPNLYWYRQAAGRGLQLLFYSVGIGQISSEVPQNLSASRPQDRQFILSSKKLLLSDSGFYLCAWMSGGTNEAFFGQGTRLTVV.

This clone was observed a single time. The chain uses TRBV6-1 and TRBJ2-7, with a weak D call TRBD1 (6 bases). Germline V gene lookup returns CDR1 MNHNS and CDR2 SASEGT. This CDR3 contains 12 residues. V was cut by 6 bases and J by 3 bases, with 9 bases left in between. CDR3 sequence reads: CASRPGDYEQYF. The CDR3 DNA reads TGTGCCAGCAGACCAGGGGACTACGAGCAGTACTTC.

This chain connects TRBV10-3 to TRBJ2-1, with 7 bases lining up with TRBD1. Germline assignment: CDR1 ENHRY and CDR2 SYGVKD. Germline trimming cut 5 bases from V and 12 bases from J; bases unmatched to any gene: 10. This CDR3 comprises 13 residues. This CDR3 reads CAISSGQYRGQFF. The CDR3 nucleotides read TGTGCCATCAGTAGTGGACAGTACAGGGGGCAGTTCTTC.

The chain joins TRBV19 to TRBJ2-7; D not certain. V lost 5 bases and J lost 1, with 9 bases in between. CDR3 length: 13 residues. Germline loops: CDR1 LNHDA, CDR2 SQIVND (reference sequence). In DNA, the CDR3 is TGTGCCAGTAGTTCTACTGGATCCTACGAGCAGTACTTC. Its protein is CASSSTGSYEQYF.

The chain joins TRBV28 to TRBJ1-2; the D gene is possibly TRBD1 (6 bases). CDR3 length: 13 amino acids. V shed 11 bases and J shed 7 bases, with 20 bases lying between them. In germline, CDR1 is MDHEN, CDR2 SYDVKM. Written as DNA, the CDR3 is TGTGCCGCTACGTGGGGGCGATTGGGTGGCTACACCTTC. Amino acid sequence: CAATWGRLGGYTF.

As for this clone: Sequence at one end of the junction differs from germline and may be a read error. The CDR3 bases are TGTGCTAGCAGCTTAGTCGGAAATAGCAATCAGCCCCAGCATTTT. Its protein is CASSLVGNSNQPQHF. The chain is built from TRBV7-7 and TRBJ1-5; D gene uncertain. This CDR3 is 15 amino acids long. The germline V gene encodes CDR1 SSHAT and CDR2 FNYEAQ (reference sequence).

J is TRBJ1-2 and V is TRBV2; the D gene is possibly TRBD1 (5 bases). Germline-derived CDR1 and CDR2 are SNHLY and FYNNEI. Trimming stripped 7 bases from V and 8 bases from J, with 20 bases between. CDR3 length equals 14 residues. In DNA form, the CDR3 reads TGTGCCAGCATGGGGGACCCCCCTGGGAGCGGCTACACCTTC. Translating gives CASMGDPPGSGYTF.